This TCR beta chain originates from a study of T cell clusters in autoimmune cytopenias. CDR3 length: 17 amino acids. This clonotype shows up as medium-sized by frequency. Each sample's input was 250 ng genomic DNA, roughly 38,000 genome equivalents. Multiplex touch-down PCR amplified TRB using TRB-A and TRB-B pools in one tube. TCRdb re-called the multiplex PCR reads and gives one entry per CDR3 protein, without DNA. Listed are about 1,500 distinct CDR3 sequences; approximately 54% falls within the top ten. Another study also made use of these data, one on T cell repertoires in aging, cancer and after chemotherapy. That report notes: Hematological cancer patients had lymphoid organ infiltration that may impair thymic emigration or T cell expansion.

The chain joins TRBV12-3 or TRBV12-4 to TRBJ1-4; the D call of TRBD1 rests on TCRdb alone, since no DNA is present to check it. The specimen was peripheral blood. This sequence was found in a human donor with chronic lymphocytic leukemia. CDR3 in amino acids: CASSIWTLRNPGEKLFF.